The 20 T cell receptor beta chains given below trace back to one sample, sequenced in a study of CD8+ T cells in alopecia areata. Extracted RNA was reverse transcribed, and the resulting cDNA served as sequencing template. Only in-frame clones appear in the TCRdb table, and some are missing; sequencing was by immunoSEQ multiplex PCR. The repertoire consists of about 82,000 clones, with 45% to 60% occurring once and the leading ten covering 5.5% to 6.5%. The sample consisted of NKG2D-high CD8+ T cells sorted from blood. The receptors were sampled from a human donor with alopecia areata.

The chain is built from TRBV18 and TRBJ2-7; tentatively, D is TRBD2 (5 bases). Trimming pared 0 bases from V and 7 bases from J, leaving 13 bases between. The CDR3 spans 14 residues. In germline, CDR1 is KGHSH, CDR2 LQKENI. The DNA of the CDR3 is TGTGCCAGCTCACCACCGGACCTATCGGGAGAGCAGTACTTC. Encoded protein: CASSPPDLSGEQYF.

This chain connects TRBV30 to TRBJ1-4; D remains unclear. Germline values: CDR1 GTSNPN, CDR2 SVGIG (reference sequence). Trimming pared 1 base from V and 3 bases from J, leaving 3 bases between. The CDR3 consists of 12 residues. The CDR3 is CAWSAANEKLFF. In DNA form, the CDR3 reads TGTGCCTGGAGTGCGGCTAATGAAAAACTGTTTTTT.

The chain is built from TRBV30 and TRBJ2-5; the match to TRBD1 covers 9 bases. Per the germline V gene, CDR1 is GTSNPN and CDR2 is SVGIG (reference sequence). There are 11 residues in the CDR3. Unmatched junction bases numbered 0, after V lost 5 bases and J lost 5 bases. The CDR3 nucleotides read TGTGCCTGGGACAGGGGGGAGACCCAGTACTTC. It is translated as CAWDRGETQYF.

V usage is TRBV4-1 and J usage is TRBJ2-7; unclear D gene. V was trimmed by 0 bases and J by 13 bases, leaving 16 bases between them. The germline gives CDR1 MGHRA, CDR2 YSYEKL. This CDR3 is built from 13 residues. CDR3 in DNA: TGCGCCAGCAGCCAAGACGCGGTCGGGCGGCCTTACTTC. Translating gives CASSQDAVGRPYF.

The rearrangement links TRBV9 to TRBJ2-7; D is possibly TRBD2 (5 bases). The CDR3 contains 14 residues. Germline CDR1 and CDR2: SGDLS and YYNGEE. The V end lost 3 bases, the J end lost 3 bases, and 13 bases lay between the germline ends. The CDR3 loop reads CASSAYQGSYEQYF. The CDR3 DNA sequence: TGTGCCAGCAGCGCCTACCAAGGGAGCTACGAGCAGTACTTC.

The CDR3 coding sequence is TGTGCCAGCAGCTTATGGGGGGCAGGGTTCTTC. Encoded protein: CASSLWGAGFF. The V gene is TRBV7-9, the J gene TRBJ2-1; D may match TRBD1 or TRBD2 (6 bases each). Germline V CDR1 and CDR2: SEHNR, FQNEAQ (reference sequence). Trimming took 2 bases from V and 15 from J, leaving 11 bases between them. The length of the CDR3 is 11 residues.

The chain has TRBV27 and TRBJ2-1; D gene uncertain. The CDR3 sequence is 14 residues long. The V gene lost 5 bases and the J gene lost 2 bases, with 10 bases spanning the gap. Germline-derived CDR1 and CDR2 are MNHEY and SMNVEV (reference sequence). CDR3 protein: CASSSDTAYNEQFF. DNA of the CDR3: TGTGCCAGCAGTAGCGACACAGCCTACAATGAGCAGTTCTTC.

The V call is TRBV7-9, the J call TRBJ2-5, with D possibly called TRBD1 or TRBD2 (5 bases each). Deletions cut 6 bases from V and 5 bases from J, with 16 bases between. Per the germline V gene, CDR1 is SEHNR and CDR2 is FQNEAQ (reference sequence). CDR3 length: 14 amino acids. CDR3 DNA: TGTGCCAGCAGGTACACGGGGCTAGAGGAGACCCAGTACTTC. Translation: CASRYTGLEETQYF.

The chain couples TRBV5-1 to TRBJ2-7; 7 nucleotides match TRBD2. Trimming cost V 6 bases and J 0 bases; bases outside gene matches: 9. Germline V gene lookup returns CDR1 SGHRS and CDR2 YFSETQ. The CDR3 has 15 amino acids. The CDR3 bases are TGCGCCAGCACACCGAGCGGGGAGAGCTCCTACGAGCAGTACTTC. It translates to CASTPSGESSYEQYF.

This CDR3 is CASSLDGRGQPQHF. The CDR3 DNA reads as TGTGCCAGCAGTTTGGACGGGCGCGGTCAGCCCCAGCATTTT. This sequence joins TRBV27 and TRBJ1-5; D is ambiguous. CDR1 and CDR2 (germline): MNHEY, SMNVEV (reference sequence). Trimming removed 3 bases from V and 6 bases from J, with 12 bases in between. This CDR3 is 14 amino acids long.

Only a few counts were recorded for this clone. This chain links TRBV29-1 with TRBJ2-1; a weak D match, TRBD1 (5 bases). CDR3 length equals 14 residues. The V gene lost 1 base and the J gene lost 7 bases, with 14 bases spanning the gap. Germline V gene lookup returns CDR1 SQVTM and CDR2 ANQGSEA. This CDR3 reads CSVEGRGAYNEQFF. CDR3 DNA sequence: TGCAGCGTTGAAGGAAGGGGCGCATATAATGAGCAGTTCTTC.

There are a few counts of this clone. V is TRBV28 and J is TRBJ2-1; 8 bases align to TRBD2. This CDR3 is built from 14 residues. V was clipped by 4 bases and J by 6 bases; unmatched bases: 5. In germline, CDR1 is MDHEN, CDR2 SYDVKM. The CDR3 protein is CASSSGLDSNEQFF. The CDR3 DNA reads TGTGCCAGCAGTTCGGGACTAGATAGCAATGAGCAGTTCTTC.

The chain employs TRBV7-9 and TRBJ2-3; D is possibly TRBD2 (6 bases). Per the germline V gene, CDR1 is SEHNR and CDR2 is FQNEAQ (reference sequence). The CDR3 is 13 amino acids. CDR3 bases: TGTGCGCTGGGGCGGGAAGCCACAGATACGCAGTATTTT. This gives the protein CALGREATDTQYF.

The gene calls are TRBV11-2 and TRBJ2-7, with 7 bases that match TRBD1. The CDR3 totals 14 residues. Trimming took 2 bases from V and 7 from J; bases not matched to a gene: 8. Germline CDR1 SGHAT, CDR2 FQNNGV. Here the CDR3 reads CASSLRQGRREQYF. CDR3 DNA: TGTGCCAGCAGCTTAAGACAGGGTAGGAGGGAGCAGTACTTC.

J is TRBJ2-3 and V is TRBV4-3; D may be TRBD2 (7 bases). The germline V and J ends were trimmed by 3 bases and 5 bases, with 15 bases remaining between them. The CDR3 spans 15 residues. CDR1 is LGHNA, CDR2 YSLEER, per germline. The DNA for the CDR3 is TGCGCCAGCAGCCAGGGGGGGGGCCCCGGAGATACGCAGTATTTT. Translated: CASSQGGGPGDTQYF.

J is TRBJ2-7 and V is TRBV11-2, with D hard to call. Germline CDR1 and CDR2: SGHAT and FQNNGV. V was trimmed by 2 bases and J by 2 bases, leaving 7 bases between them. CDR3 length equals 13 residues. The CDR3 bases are TGTGCCAGCAGCTTAATCCCCGCCTACGAGCAGTACTTC. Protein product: CASSLIPAYEQYF. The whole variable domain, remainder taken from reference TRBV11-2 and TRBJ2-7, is EAGVAQSPRYKIIEKRQSVAFWCNPISGHATLYWYQQILGQGPKLLIQFQNNGVVDDSQLPKDRFSAERLKGVDSTLKIQPAKLEDSAVYLCASSLIPAYEQYFGPGTRLTVT.

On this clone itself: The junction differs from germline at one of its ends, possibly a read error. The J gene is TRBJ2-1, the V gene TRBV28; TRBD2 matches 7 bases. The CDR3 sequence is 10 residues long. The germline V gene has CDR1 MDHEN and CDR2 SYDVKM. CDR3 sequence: CASRGSGILF. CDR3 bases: TGTGCCAGCAGGGGAAGCGGGATACTCTTC.

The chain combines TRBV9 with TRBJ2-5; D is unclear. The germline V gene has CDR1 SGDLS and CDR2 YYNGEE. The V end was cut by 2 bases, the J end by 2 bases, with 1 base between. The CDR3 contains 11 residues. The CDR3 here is CASSVQETQYF. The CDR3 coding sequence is TGTGCCAGCAGCGTTCAAGAGACCCAGTACTTC. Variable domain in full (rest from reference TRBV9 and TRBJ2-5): DSGVTQTPKHLITATGQRVTLRCSPRSGDLSVYWYQQSLDQGLQFLIQYYNGEERAKGNILERFSAQQFPDLHSELNLSSLELGDSALYFCASSVQETQYFGPGTRLLVL.

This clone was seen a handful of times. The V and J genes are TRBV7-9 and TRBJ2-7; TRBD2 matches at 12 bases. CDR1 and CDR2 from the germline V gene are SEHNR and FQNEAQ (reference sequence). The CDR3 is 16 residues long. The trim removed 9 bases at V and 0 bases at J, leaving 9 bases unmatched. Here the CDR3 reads CASTGLAGLLSYEQYF. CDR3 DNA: TGTGCCAGTACCGGACTAGCGGGGCTCCTCTCCTACGAGCAGTACTTC.

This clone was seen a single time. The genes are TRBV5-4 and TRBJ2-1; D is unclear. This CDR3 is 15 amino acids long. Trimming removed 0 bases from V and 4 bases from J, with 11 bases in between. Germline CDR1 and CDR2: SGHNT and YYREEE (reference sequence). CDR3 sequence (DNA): TGTGCCAGCAGCTTGGTTAGCTGGGAATACAATGAGCAGTTCTTC. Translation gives CASSLVSWEYNEQFF.